The clone carrying this TCR beta chain appeared once. As yet, its antigen is unknown. This may be a read error, as it is one base from a much larger clone. These data are taken from a study of T cell repertoires in cytomegalovirus infection. Study at large: Carrying CMV and the relevant HLA type showed in public TCR beta signatures. Regarding the study as a whole: Clonotypes of TCR beta that were HLA-C-restricted and CMV-specific dominated the ex vivo response.

Germline V gene lookup returns CDR1 SEHNR and CDR2 FQNEAQ (reference sequence). The CDR3 is 17 residues long. TCRdb ran MiXCR on the reads and lists one entry per CDR3 protein. The sample has roughly 860,000 distinct CDR3 sequences, approximately 29% seen once. The rearrangement links TRBV7-9 to TRBJ2-1; TRBD2 might be the D (5 bases). The specimen was cultured CD8+ T cells from PBMCs, collected from culture after CMV antigen stimulation. This clonotype originated in a human donor in good health (CMV status not recorded). Some clones in this sample may be carry-over from other donors' samples. The DNA of the CDR3 is TGTGCCAACAGCTTAAAGTCCCTCGGACTCTCCTACAATGAGCAGTTCTTC. Its protein is CANSLKSLGLSYNEQFF.